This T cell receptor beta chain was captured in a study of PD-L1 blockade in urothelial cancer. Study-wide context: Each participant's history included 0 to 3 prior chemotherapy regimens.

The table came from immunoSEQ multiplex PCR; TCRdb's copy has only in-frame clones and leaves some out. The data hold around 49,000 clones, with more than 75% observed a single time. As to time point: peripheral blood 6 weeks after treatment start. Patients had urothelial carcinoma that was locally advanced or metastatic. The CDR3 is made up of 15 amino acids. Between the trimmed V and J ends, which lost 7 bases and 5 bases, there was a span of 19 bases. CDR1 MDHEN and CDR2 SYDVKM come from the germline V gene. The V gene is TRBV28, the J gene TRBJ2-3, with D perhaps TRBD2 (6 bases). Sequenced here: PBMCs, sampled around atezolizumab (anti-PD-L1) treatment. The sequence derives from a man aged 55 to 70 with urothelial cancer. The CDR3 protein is CASTTGGVGKDTQYF. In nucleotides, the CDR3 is TGTGCCAGCACCACCGGCGGGGTTGGGAAAGATACGCAGTATTTT.